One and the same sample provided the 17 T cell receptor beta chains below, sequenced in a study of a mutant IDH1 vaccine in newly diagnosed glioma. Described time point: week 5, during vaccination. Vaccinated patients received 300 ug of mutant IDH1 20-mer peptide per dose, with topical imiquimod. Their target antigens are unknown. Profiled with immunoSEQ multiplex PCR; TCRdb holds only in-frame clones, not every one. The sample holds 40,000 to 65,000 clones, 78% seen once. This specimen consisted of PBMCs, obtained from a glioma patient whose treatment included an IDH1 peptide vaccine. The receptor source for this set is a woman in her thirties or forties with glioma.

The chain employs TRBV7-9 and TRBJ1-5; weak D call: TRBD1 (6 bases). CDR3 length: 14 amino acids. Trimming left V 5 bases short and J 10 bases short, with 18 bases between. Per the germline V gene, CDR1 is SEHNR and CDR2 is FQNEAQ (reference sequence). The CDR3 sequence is CASSPGTSERPQHF. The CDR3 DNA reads TGTGCCAGCAGCCCTGGGACATCCGAGCGTCCCCAGCATTTT.

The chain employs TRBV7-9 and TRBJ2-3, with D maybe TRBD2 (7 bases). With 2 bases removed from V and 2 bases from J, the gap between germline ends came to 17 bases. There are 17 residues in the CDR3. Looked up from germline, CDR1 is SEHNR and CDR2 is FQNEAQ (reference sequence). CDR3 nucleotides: TGTGCCAGCAGCTTATCCTCCGGGGGGCCGACCACAGATACGCAGTATTTT. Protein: CASSLSSGGPTTDTQYF.

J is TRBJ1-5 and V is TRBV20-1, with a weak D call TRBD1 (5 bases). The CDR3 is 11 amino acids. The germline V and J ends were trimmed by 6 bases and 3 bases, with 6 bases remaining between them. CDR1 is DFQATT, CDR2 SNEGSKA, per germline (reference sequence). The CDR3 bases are TGCAGTGCAGGGGTCAATCAGCCCCAGCATTTT. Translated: CSAGVNQPQHF.

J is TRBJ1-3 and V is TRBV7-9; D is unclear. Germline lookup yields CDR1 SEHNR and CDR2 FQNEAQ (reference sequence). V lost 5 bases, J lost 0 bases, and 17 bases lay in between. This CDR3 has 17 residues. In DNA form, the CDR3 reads TGTGCCAGCAGCCTCCCTCACAAGAAATACTCTGGAAACACCATATATTTT. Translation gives CASSLPHKKYSGNTIYF. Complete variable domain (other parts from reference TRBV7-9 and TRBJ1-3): DTGVSQNPRHKITKRGQNVTFRCDPISEHNRLYWYRQTLGQGPEFLTYFQNEAQLEKSRLLSDRFSAERPKGSFSTLEIQRTEQGDSAMYLCASSLPHKKYSGNTIYFGEGSWLTVV.

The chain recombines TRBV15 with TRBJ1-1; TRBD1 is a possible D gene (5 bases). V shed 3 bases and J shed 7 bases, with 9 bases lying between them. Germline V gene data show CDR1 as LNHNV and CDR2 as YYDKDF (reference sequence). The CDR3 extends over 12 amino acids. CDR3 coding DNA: TGTGCCACCAGCAGGGGAGACAGTGAAGCTTTCTTT. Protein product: CATSRGDSEAFF.

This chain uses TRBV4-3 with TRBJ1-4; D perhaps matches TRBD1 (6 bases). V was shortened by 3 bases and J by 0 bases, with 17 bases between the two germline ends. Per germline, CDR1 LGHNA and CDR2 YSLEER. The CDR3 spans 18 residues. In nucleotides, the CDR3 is TGCGCCAGCAGCCACTGGGACAACGTACGATCAACTAATGAAAAACTGTTTTTT. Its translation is CASSHWDNVRSTNEKLFF.

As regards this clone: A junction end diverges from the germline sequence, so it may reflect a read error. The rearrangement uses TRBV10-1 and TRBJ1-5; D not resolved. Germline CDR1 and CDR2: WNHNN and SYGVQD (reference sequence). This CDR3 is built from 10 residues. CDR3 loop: CASSSQPQHF. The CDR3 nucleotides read TGCGCCAGCAGCAGTCAGCCCCAGCATTTT.

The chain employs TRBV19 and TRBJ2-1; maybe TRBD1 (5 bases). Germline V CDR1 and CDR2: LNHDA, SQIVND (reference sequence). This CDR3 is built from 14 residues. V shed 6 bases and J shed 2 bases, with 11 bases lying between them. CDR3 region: CASSTTAAYNEQFF. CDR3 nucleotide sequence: TGTGCCAGTAGCACGACAGCTGCCTACAATGAGCAGTTCTTC.

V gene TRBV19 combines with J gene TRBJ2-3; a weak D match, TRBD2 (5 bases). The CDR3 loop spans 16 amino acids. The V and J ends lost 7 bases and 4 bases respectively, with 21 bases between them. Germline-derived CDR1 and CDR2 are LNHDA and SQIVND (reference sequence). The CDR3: CASTSLGAAGADTQYF. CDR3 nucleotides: TGTGCCAGTACCTCCTTGGGAGCGGCGGGTGCAGATACGCAGTATTTT.

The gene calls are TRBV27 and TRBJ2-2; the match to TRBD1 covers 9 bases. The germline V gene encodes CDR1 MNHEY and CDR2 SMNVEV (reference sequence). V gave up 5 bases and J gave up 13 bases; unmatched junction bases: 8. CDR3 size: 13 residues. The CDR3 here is CASSAFTGGGLFF. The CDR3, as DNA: TGTGCCAGCAGTGCTTTCACAGGGGGCGGGCTGTTTTTT.

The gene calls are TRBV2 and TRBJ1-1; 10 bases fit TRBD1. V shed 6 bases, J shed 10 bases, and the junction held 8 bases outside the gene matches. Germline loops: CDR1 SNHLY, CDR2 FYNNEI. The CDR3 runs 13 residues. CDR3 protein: CASRDRGREVAFF. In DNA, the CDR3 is TGTGCCAGCAGGGACAGGGGGAGGGAGGTAGCTTTCTTT.

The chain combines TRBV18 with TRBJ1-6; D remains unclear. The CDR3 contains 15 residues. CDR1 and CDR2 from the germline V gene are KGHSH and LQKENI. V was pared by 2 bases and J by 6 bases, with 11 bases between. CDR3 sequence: CASSPKEEGNSPLHF. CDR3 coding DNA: TGTGCCAGCTCACCAAAGGAGGAAGGTAATTCACCCCTCCACTTT.

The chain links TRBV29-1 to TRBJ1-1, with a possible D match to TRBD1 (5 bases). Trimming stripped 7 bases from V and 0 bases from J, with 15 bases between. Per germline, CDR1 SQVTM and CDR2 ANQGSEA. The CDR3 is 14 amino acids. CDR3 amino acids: CSGLRGAVNTEAFF. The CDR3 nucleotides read TGCAGCGGCCTACGAGGGGCTGTGAACACTGAAGCTTTCTTT.

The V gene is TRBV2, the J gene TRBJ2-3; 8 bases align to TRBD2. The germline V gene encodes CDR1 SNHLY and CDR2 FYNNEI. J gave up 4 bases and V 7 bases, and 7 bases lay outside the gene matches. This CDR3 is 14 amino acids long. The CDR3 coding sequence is TGTGCCAGCACCGGGACTAGTGGGGCAGATACGCAGTATTTT. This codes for CASTGTSGADTQYF.

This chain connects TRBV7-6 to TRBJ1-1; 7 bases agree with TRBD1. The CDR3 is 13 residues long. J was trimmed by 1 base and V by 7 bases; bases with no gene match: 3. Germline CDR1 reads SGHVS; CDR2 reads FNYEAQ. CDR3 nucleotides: TGTGCCAGCAAAACAGGGGAGAACACTGAAGCTTTCTTT. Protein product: CASKTGENTEAFF.

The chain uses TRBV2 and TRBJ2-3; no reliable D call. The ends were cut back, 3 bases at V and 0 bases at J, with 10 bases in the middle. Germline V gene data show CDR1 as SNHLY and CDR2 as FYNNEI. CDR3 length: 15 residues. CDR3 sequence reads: CASSEQTVSTDTQYF. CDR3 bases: TGTGCCAGCAGTGAGCAAACAGTTAGCACAGATACGCAGTATTTT.

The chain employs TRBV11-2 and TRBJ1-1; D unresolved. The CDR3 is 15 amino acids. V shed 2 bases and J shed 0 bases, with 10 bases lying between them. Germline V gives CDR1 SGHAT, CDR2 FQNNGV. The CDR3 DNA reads TGTGCCAGCAGCTTACTCGGCGGGATGAACACTGAAGCTTTCTTT. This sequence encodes CASSLLGGMNTEAFF.